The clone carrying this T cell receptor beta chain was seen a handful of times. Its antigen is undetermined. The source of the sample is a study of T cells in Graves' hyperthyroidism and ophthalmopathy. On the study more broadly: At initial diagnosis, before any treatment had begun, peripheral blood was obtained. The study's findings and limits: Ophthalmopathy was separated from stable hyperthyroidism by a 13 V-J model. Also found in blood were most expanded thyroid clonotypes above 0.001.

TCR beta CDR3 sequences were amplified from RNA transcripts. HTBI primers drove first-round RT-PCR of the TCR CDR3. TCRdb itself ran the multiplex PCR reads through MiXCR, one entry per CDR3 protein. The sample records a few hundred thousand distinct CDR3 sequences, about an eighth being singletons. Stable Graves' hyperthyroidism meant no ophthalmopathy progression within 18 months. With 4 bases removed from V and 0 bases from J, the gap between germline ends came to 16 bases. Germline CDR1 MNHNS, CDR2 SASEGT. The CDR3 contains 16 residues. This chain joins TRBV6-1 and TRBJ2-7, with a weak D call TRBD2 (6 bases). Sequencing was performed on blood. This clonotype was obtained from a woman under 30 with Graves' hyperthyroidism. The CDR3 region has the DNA TGTGCCAGCAGTGTTACCGACGCGGGAAGCTCCTACGAGCAGTACTTC. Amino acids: CASSVTDAGSSYEQYF.